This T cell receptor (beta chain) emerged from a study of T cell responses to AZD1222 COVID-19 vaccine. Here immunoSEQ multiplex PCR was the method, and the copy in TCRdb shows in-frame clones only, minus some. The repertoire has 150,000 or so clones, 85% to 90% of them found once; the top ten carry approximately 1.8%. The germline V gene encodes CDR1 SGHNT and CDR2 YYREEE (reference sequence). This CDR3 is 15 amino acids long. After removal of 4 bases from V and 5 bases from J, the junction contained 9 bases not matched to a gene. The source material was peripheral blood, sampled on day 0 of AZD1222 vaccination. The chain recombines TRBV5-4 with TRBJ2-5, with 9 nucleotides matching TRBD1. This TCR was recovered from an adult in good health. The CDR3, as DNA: TGTGCCAGCAGCCGGGAAGGGACAGGGATGGAGACCCAGTACTTC. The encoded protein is CASSREGTGMETQYF.